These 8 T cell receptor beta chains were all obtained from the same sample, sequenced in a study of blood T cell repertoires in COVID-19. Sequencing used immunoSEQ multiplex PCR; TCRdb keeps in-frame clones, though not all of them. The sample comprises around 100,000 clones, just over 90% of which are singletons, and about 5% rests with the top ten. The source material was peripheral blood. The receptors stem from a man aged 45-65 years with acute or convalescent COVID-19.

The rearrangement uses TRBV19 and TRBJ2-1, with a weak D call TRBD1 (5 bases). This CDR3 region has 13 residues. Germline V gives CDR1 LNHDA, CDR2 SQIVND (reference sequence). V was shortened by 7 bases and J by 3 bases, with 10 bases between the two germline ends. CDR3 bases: TGTGCCAGTACCCCAGGGTTCTACAATGAGCAGTTCTTC. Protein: CASTPGFYNEQFF.

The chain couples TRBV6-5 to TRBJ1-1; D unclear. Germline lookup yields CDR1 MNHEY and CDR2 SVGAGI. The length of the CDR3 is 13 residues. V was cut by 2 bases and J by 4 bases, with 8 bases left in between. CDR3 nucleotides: TGTGCCAGCAGTTACCAGAGAGGCACTGAAGCTTTCTTT. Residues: CASSYQRGTEAFF.

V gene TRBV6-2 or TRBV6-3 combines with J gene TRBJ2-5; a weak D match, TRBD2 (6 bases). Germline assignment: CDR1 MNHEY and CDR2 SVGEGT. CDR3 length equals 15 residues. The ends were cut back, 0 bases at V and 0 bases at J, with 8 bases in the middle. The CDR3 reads CASSYSWGDQETQYF. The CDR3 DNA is TGTGCCAGCAGTTACTCGTGGGGGGACCAAGAGACCCAGTACTTC.

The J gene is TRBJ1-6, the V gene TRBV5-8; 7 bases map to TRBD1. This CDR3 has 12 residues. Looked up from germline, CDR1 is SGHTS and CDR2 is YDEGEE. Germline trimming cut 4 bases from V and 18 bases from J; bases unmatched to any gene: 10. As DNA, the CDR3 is TGTGCCAGCAGCAACAGGGGACCCGTAGCCCACTTT. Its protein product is CASSNRGPVAHF.

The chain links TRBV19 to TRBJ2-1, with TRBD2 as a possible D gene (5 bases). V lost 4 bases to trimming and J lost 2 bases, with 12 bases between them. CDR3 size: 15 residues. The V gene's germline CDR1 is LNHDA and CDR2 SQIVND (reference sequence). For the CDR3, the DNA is TGTGCCAGTAGTACCTTCGGCGGGCCCTACAATGAGCAGTTCTTC. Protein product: CASSTFGGPYNEQFF.

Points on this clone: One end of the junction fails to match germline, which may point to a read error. The CDR3 protein is CASSSPGTDYHEQFF. In DNA, the CDR3 is TGTGCCAGCAGTTCCCCCGGGACAGACTACCATGAGCAGTTCTTC. V is TRBV6-2 or TRBV6-3 and J is TRBJ2-1, with TRBD1 matching 7 bases. Germline V gene sequence: CDR1 MNHEY, CDR2 SVGEGT. The CDR3 has 15 amino acids.

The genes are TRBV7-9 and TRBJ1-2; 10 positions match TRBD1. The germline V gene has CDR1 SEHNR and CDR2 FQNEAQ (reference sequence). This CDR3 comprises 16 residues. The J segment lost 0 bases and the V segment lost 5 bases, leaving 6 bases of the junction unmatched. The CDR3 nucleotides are TGTGCCAGCAGCAGACAGGGGGCTTTGACTAACTATGGCTACACCTTC. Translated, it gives CASSRQGALTNYGYTF.

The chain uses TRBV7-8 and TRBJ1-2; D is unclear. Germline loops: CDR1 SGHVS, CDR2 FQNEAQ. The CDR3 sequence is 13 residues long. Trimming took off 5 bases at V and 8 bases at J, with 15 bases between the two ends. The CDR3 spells CASSPLQSGGYTF. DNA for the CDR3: TGTGCCAGCAGCCCACTCCAGTCGGGAGGCTACACCTTC.